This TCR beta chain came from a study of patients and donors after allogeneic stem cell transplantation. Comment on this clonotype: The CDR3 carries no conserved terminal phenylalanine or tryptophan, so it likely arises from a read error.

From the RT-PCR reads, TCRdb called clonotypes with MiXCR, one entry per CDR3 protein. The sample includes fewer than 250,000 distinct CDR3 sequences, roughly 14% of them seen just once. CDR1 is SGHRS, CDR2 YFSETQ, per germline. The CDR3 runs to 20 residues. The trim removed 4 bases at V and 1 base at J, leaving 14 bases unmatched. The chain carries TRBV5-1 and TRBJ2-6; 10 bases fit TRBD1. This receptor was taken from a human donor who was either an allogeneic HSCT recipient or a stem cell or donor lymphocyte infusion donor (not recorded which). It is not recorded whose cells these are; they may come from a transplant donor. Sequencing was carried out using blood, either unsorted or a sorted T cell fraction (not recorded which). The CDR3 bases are TGCGCCAGCAGCCCCGGCCTCATGACAGGGGGCGGGTCTGGGGCCAACGTCCTGACTATC. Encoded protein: CASSPGLMTGGGSGANVLTI.